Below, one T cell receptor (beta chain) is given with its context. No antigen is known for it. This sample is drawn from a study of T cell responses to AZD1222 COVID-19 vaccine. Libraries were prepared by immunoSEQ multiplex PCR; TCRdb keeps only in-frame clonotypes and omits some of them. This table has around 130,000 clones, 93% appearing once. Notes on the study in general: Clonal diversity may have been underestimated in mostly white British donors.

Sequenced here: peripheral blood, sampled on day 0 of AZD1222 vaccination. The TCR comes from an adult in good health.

The CDR3 here is CATRPGNTEAFF. The CDR3 nucleotides are TGTGCCACCCGCCCAGGAAACACTGAAGCTTTCTTT. This chain connects TRBV10-3 to TRBJ1-1, with D uncertain. The V end was cut by 10 bases, the J end by 2 bases, with 11 bases between. From germline, CDR1 is ENHRY and CDR2 SYGVKD. This CDR3 is 12 amino acids long.